The subject of this entry is one TCR beta chain. Its antigen specificity is not known. Per-nucleotide qualities are absent, and no much larger clonotype sits a single base away. The data are from a study of Epstein–Barr virus B cells in breast cancer (dated by TCRdb to the early 2020s). For the wider study: Control T cells were expanded by a rapid expansion method using irradiated PBMC feeders, soluble OKT3 and IL-2 at approximately 200 U/ml, and were collected roughly 10-13 days after stimulation. The study was a single-patient case report on whether tumor-infiltrating EBV+ B cells shape the T-cell receptor repertoire in triple-negative breast cancer.

Using RNeasy Micro or Mini kits with on-column DNase digestion, RNA was isolated from 1e5 to 1e6 cultured T cells and then assessed on an Agilent 2100 Bioanalyzer. Overall results and qualifications from the work: All data came from one patient, described as a first proof of concept, and this single-patient design limits how far the findings can be generalized.

Libraries were made using 5' RACE. The SMARTer Human TCR a/b Profiling Kit was used to build TCR libraries from RNA, capturing the full V(D)J regions of both the alpha and beta chains. Amplified libraries were purified with AMPure XP beads and validated on an Agilent 2100 Bioanalyzer with the DNA 1000 Kit. The libraries were sequenced on an Illumina MiSeq using the 600-cycle v3 reagent kit, which produced 2 x 300 bp paired-end reads. Under the source paper's analysis protocol: MiXCR and VDJTools were used to process the reads; non-productive clonotypes were removed, and clonotypes were merged by CDR3 amino acid sequence before frequencies were recalculated. CDR3 sequences were matched against the McPAS-TCR database allowing a Levenshtein distance of 1, and UpSet plots were made in R with UpSetR. The public reads were run again by TCRdb, first through fastp at Q25 and then through MiXCR, and only productive beta chains were kept. Each CDR3 protein appears once, grouped with its most common genes and DNA. V and J calls and clone size were set by TCRdb, not the authors. The sample table records about 540 distinct CDR3 sequences; approximately 40% of these occur just once. About 98% of the sample is held by the ten biggest clonotypes.

V and J lose 3 bases and 3 bases, and a span of 8 bases separates them. The CDR3 covers 13 residues, taking in both the cysteine and the phenylalanine. Left in the record is the CDR3 DNA by itself, 39 bases read in frame from the first base. Sequences KGHSH (CDR1) and LQKENI (CDR2) are obtained from the germline V gene. This TCR was sampled from a woman in her forties with triple-negative breast cancer. Sequencing used tumor-infiltrating lymphocytes expanded in culture. Here the chain combines TRBV18 and TRBJ1-1, with the D segment identity uncertain. Here the CDR3 is given as CASSPLVDTEAFF. In nucleotides, the sequence is TGTGCCAGCTCACCCTTGGTAGACACTGAAGCTTTCTTT.